This T cell receptor beta chain was captured in a study of glioma-infiltrating T cells. Study-level points and caveats: Tissue and blood shared very few CDR3 sequences. Tissue-blood divergence was below expectation in non-neoplastic patients, above in gliomas.

The CDR3 runs 17 residues. Germline CDR1 is LGHDT and CDR2 is YNNKEL (reference sequence). V trimming: 0 bases; J trimming: 5 bases; junction bases outside the gene matches: 12. As for this clonotype: Its antigen is not known.

Amplification of TCR alpha and beta CDR3 regions from RNA used iRepertoire nested multiplex PCR. For one-step reverse transcription and amplification, about 90-400 ng of tissue mRNA or PBMC total RNA was used. TCRdb reprocessed the multiplex PCR reads with MiXCR, giving one entry per CDR3 protein. Of fewer than 110,000 distinct CDR3 sequences listed, around 29% are singletons. The TCR sequence derives from a human donor with low-grade glioma or glioblastoma, undergoing nonglioma brain surgery, or in good health (not recorded which). The chain combines TRBV3-1 with TRBJ2-5; the match to TRBD1 covers 7 bases. Sequenced sample: glioma tissue, nonneoplastic brain tissue, or PBMCs (not recorded which). The CDR3 nucleotides are TGTGCCAGCAGCCAAGACGAGGCCTCTAAGGGGGCTGAGACCCAGTACTTC. Protein sequence: CASSQDEASKGAETQYF.